What follows are 31 T cell receptor beta chains derived from one specimen sequenced in a study of T cell clonotyping in hematopoietic cell transplantation. Sequencing used immunoSEQ multiplex PCR; TCRdb keeps in-frame clones, though not all of them. The sample contains 15,000 to 20,000 clones, roughly 80% of which appear only once. Documented time point: recipient sample about 28 days before transplant, after cytoreduction. Sequencing was performed on peripheral blood mononuclear cells, taken before stem cell transplant. Receptor source: a man between 60 and 70 years old with acute myeloid leukemia. Some clones in this sample may be carry-over from other donors' samples.

This clone has a handful of counts. The V and J genes are TRBV4-2 and TRBJ1-3; tentative D call: TRBD1 (5 bases). V lost 7 bases to trimming and J lost 2 bases, with 15 bases between them. The CDR3 runs 15 residues. Germline V CDR1 and CDR2: LGHNA, YNFKEQ. The CDR3 spells CASTLAEGPGNTIYF. The DNA for the CDR3 is TGTGCCAGCACCCTGGCCGAGGGGCCTGGAAACACCATATATTTT.

This rearrangement joins TRBV19 to TRBJ1-2; D may be TRBD1 (5 bases). The CDR3 has 14 amino acids. Trimming removed 6 bases from V and 3 bases from J, with 14 bases in between. The V gene's germline CDR1 is LNHDA and CDR2 SQIVND (reference sequence). CDR3 DNA sequence: TGTGCCAGTAGCCCGGGGGACGGACACTATGGCTACACCTTC. Its translation is CASSPGDGHYGYTF. Full variable domain (rest looked up from reference TRBV19 and TRBJ1-2): DGGITQSPKYLFRKEGQNVTLSCEQNLNHDAMYWYRQDPGQGLRLIYYSQIVNDFQKGDIAEGYSVSREKKESFPLTVTSAQKNPTAFYLCASSPGDGHYGYTFGSGTRLTVV.

V and J are TRBV9 and TRBJ1-3, with TRBD1 as a possible D gene (5 bases). The CDR3 has 13 residues. Germline lookup yields CDR1 SGDLS and CDR2 YYNGEE. Trimming took 3 bases from V and 4 from J, leaving 8 bases between them. The CDR3 bases are TGTGCCAGCAGCGGACGACAGGGAAACACCATATATTTT. It yields the protein CASSGRQGNTIYF.

The rearrangement joins TRBV13 to TRBJ1-2; TRBD1 matches 9 bases. The CDR3 runs 16 residues. The V gene's germline CDR1 is PRHDT and CDR2 FYEKMQ (reference sequence). J was trimmed by 5 bases and V by 5 bases; bases with no gene match: 12. CDR3 bases: TGTGCCAGCAGCGATATCGTGGGACAGGGTAGATATGGCTACACCTTC. Translated: CASSDIVGQGRYGYTF.

The chain is built from TRBV4-2 and TRBJ2-7; 14 positions match TRBD2. Germline values: CDR1 LGHNA, CDR2 YNFKEQ. V was clipped by 0 bases and J by 5 bases; unmatched bases: 12. This CDR3 has 19 amino acids. The CDR3 nucleotides read TGTGCCAGCAGCCAAGATTCCCCGACTAGCGGGGGGGTTAGGCACGAGCAGTACTTC. It yields the protein CASSQDSPTSGGVRHEQYF.

This rearrangement joins TRBV10-1 to TRBJ1-1; D not certain. Germline CDR1 and CDR2: WNHNN and SYGVQD (reference sequence). CDR3 size: 16 residues. With 0 bases removed from V and 0 bases from J, the gap between germline ends came to 11 bases. CDR3 region: CASSESGSPMNTEAFF. For the CDR3, the DNA is TGCGCCAGCAGTGAGTCGGGCTCCCCTATGAACACTGAAGCTTTCTTT.

V and J are TRBV4-3 and TRBJ2-2; D may be TRBD1 or TRBD2 (5 bases each). V lost 0 bases to trimming and J lost 6 bases, with 20 bases between them. Germline values: CDR1 LGHNA, CDR2 YSLEER. The CDR3 length is 18 residues. CDR3 sequence (DNA): TGCGCCAGCAGCCAAGAGGGGGTCCTGACCAGCCCGGCCGGGGAGCTGTTTTTT. Its protein product is CASSQEGVLTSPAGELFF.

This sequence joins TRBV10-2 and TRBJ2-7, with 10 bases fitting TRBD2. This CDR3 comprises 15 residues. Germline values: CDR1 WSHSY, CDR2 SAAADI. With V trimmed by 4 bases and J by 5 bases, 8 bases remained unmatched. The CDR3 nucleotides read TGCGCCAGCAGTGTCCGGACTAGCGGATCCCACGAGCAGTACTTC. Amino acid sequence: CASSVRTSGSHEQYF.

This chain uses TRBV30 with TRBJ1-2, with D maybe TRBD1 (5 bases). Germline V gene sequence: CDR1 GTSNPN, CDR2 SVGIG (reference sequence). V lost 4 bases and J lost 4, with 10 bases in between. There are 12 residues in the CDR3. Here the CDR3 reads CAWTVGGYGYTF. The CDR3 DNA follows: TGTGCCTGGACGGTGGGGGGCTATGGCTACACCTTC.

The chain recombines TRBV30 with TRBJ1-1; D possibly corresponds to TRBD1 (5 bases). The CDR3 has 13 amino acids. V dropped 6 bases and J dropped 5 bases, with 16 bases sitting between them. The V gene's germline CDR1 is GTSNPN and CDR2 SVGIG (reference sequence). The CDR3 sequence is CACGAGGLTEAFF. The CDR3 nucleotides read TGTGCCTGTGGTGCGGGGGGTCTGACTGAAGCTTTCTTT.

The sample holds one count of this clone. The chain joins TRBV6-5 to TRBJ1-2; 7 bases are shared with TRBD1. V lost 0 bases and J lost 8; bases outside the gene matches: 9. Germline CDR1 reads MNHEY; CDR2 reads SVGAGI. The CDR3 loop spans 15 amino acids. For the CDR3, the DNA is TGTGCCAGCAGTTACTCGCCAGACAGGGAGTCGGGCTACACCTTC. This codes for CASSYSPDRESGYTF.

This chain uses TRBV6-6 with TRBJ2-7; no clear D gene. Looked up from germline, CDR1 is MNHNY and CDR2 is SVGAGI (reference sequence). Trimming stripped 6 bases from V and 0 bases from J, with 12 bases between. CDR3 length: 14 amino acids. DNA for the CDR3: TGTGCCAGCAGCCGTGACATAAGCTCCTACGAGCAGTACTTC. Protein: CASSRDISSYEQYF.

CDR3 in amino acids: CASSQDLSSGVEAFF. CDR3 nucleotide sequence: TGTGCCAGCAGCCAAGATCTCTCGTCGGGGGTTGAAGCTTTCTTT. J is TRBJ1-1 and V is TRBV4-2; maybe TRBD1 (5 bases). The CDR3 is made up of 15 amino acids. The germline V gene has CDR1 LGHNA and CDR2 YNFKEQ. The V end was cut by 0 bases, the J end by 7 bases, with 15 bases between.

The genes are TRBV11-2 and TRBJ2-7; 8 nucleotides line up with TRBD1. CDR1 SGHAT and CDR2 FQNNGV come from the germline V gene. The CDR3 consists of 15 residues. The V segment lost 4 bases and the J segment 0 bases; nucleotides outside the gene matches: 5. CDR3: CASSYRDRSSYEQYF. The CDR3 bases are TGTGCCAGCAGCTACAGGGACAGGAGCTCCTACGAGCAGTACTTC.

V and J are TRBV5-6 and TRBJ2-7; D is unresolved. Germline V gives CDR1 SGHDT, CDR2 YYEEEE. The V end lost 0 bases, the J end lost 2 bases, and 15 bases lay between the germline ends. This CDR3 is 16 amino acids long. CDR3 loop: CASSLGWARSPYEQYF. As DNA, the CDR3 is TGTGCCAGCAGCTTGGGGTGGGCCAGGTCCCCCTACGAGCAGTACTTC. The whole variable domain, remainder taken from reference TRBV5-6 and TRBJ2-7, is DAGVTQSPTHLIKTRGQQVTLRCSPKSGHDTVSWYQQALGQGPQFIFQYYEEEERQRGNFPDRFSGHQFPNYSSELNVNALLLGDSALYLCASSLGWARSPYEQYFGPGTRLTVT.

The sample holds a few counts of this clone. The chain recombines TRBV11-2 with TRBJ2-1, with 8 bases aligning to TRBD2. The CDR3 consists of 15 residues. The V and J ends lost 6 bases and 7 bases, in that order; junction bases with no gene match: 11. Looked up from germline, CDR1 is SGHAT and CDR2 is FQNNGV. The CDR3 DNA reads TGTGCCAGCAGGAAAAGCGGGAGTCGTGGGAATGAGCAGTTCTTC. Encoded protein: CASRKSGSRGNEQFF.

CDR3 region: CASSQAIEAGRYGYTF. The CDR3 coding sequence is TGCGCCAGCAGCCAAGCGATCGAAGCAGGACGCTATGGCTACACCTTC. The J gene is TRBJ1-2, the V gene TRBV4-3; D is undetermined. Germline-derived CDR1 and CDR2 are LGHNA and YSLEER. Between the trimmed V and J ends, which lost 1 base and 4 bases, there was a span of 16 bases. This CDR3 contains 16 residues.

The V and J genes are TRBV6-6 and TRBJ1-4; D unresolved. The CDR3 contains 15 residues. V was clipped by 7 bases and J by 7 bases, with 19 bases between them. Germline V gene lookup returns CDR1 MNHNY and CDR2 SVGAGI (reference sequence). DNA of the CDR3: TGTGCCAGCACCATCCACCTCCCAGACGGTGAAAAACTGTTTTTT. As protein: CASTIHLPDGEKLFF.

The chain uses TRBV5-1 and TRBJ1-6, with 10 bases fitting TRBD1. J lost 6 bases, V lost 3 bases, and 6 bases had no gene match. The germline V gene encodes CDR1 SGHRS and CDR2 YFSETQ. The CDR3 extends over 16 amino acids. The CDR3 nucleotides are TGCGCCAGCAGCTCGGGGACAGGGGCCTTTAATTCACCCCTCCACTTT. Residues: CASSSGTGAFNSPLHF.

The chain joins TRBV14 to TRBJ1-2; D unclear. Between the trimmed V and J ends, which lost 0 bases and 2 bases, there was a span of 4 bases. Germline V gene data show CDR1 as SGHDN and CDR2 as FVKESK. The CDR3 has 13 amino acids. The DNA of the CDR3 is TGTGCCAGCAGCCAAGATCAGAACTATGGCTACACCTTC. Its translation is CASSQDQNYGYTF.

The CDR3 loop is CASSSAPTDTQYF. Written as DNA, the CDR3 is TGTGCCAGCAGCTCCGCTCCCACAGATACGCAGTATTTT. The rearrangement uses TRBV7-8 and TRBJ2-3; D gene unclear. The CDR3 sequence is 13 residues long. V was trimmed by 4 bases and J by 2 bases, leaving 7 bases between them. Germline lookup yields CDR1 SGHVS and CDR2 FQNEAQ.

The chain has TRBV7-2 and TRBJ2-3, with a tentative D call TRBD2 (6 bases). The germline V and J ends were trimmed by 3 bases and 5 bases, with 9 bases remaining between them. The CDR3 is made up of 13 amino acids. In germline, CDR1 is SGHTA, CDR2 FQGNSA. Here the CDR3 reads CASSLVAVDTQYF. The CDR3 DNA reads TGTGCCAGCAGCTTGGTAGCGGTAGATACGCAGTATTTT. The variable domain in full, with the rest retrieved from reference TRBV7-2 and TRBJ2-3, is GAGVSQSPSNKVTEKGKDVELRCDPISGHTALYWYRQSLGQGLEFLIYFQGNSAPDKSGLPSDRFSAERTGGSVSTLTIQRTQQEDSAVYLCASSLVAVDTQYFGPGTRLTVL.

This chain joins TRBV11-3 and TRBJ2-5; no clear D gene. The CDR3 is made up of 13 amino acids. CDR1 and CDR2 from the germline V gene are SGHNT and YENEEA. The V and J ends lost 0 bases and 5 bases respectively, with 7 bases between them. CDR3 sequence: CASSLDRDETQYF. Written as DNA, the CDR3 is TGTGCCAGCAGCTTAGATCGAGACGAGACCCAGTACTTC.

Here the CDR3 DNA reads TGTGCCAGCAGCCCCAGGATCGATACGCAGTATTTT. Translated, it gives CASSPRIDTQYF. The chain employs TRBV11-3 and TRBJ2-3; no clear D. The germline gives CDR1 SGHNT, CDR2 YENEEA. The CDR3 has 12 residues. With 5 bases removed from V and 6 bases from J, the gap between germline ends came to 9 bases.

The chain recombines TRBV2 with TRBJ1-2, with 9 bases matching TRBD1. This CDR3 contains 15 residues. In germline, CDR1 is SNHLY, CDR2 FYNNEI. V lost 6 bases, J lost 4 bases, and 9 bases stayed unmatched. The CDR3 spells CASRGEQGASYGYTF. DNA for the CDR3: TGTGCCAGCAGGGGGGAACAGGGGGCGAGCTATGGCTACACCTTC.

CDR3 region: CASSYSGRGNSPLHF. The DNA of the CDR3 is TGTGCCAGCAGTTACTCGGGACGGGGAAATTCACCCCTCCACTTT. The chain employs TRBV6-5 and TRBJ1-6; tentative D call: TRBD1 (5 bases). Germline values: CDR1 MNHEY, CDR2 SVGAGI. V lost 0 bases and J 7 bases, leaving 10 bases between the germline ends. This CDR3 region has 15 residues.

This clone has more than one count but fewer than ten. This sequence joins TRBV30 and TRBJ1-1; tentatively, D is TRBD1 (5 bases). Trimming cost V 5 bases and J 9 bases, with 13 bases left between them. The CDR3 is 11 residues long. CDR1 and CDR2 (germline): GTSNPN, SVGIG (reference sequence). CDR3 nucleotide sequence: TGTGCCTGGGGGGACGGAGCGCAAGCTTTCTTT. Encoded protein: CAWGDGAQAFF.

The rearrangement joins TRBV9 to TRBJ2-1; either TRBD1 or TRBD2 may supply D (5 bases each). Germline V gene sequence: CDR1 SGDLS, CDR2 YYNGEE. This CDR3 is built from 14 residues. Trimming stripped 0 bases from V and 6 bases from J, with 10 bases between. In DNA, the CDR3 is TGTGCCAGCAGCGTAGCGGGGACGCTCAATGAGCAGTTCTTC. Protein product: CASSVAGTLNEQFF.

The gene calls are TRBV4-3 and TRBJ1-1, with 10 bases aligning to TRBD1. This CDR3 region has 15 residues. Germline V gene data show CDR1 as LGHNA and CDR2 as YSLEER. V dropped 0 bases and J dropped 4; count of bases not matched to a gene: 2. Written as DNA, the CDR3 is TGCGCCAGCAGCCAAGAATGGACAGGGGGCACTGAAGCTTTCTTT. It encodes CASSQEWTGGTEAFF.

The J gene is TRBJ2-5, the V gene TRBV13; tentatively, D is TRBD1 or TRBD2 (5 bases each). Germline V lookup: CDR1 PRHDT, CDR2 FYEKMQ (reference sequence). This CDR3 comprises 14 residues. The germline V and J ends were trimmed by 2 bases and 5 bases, with 12 bases remaining between them. The CDR3 bases are TGTGCCAGCAGCTTATATGGGGGTGGGGAGACCCAGTACTTC. It specifies CASSLYGGGETQYF.

V gene TRBV7-9 combines with J gene TRBJ2-1; D uncertain. Trimming removed 5 bases at V and 8 bases at J, with 10 bases between. In germline, CDR1 is SEHNR, CDR2 FQNEAQ (reference sequence). CDR3 length: 12 amino acids. The CDR3 loop is CASSPLGDEQFF. In nucleotides, the CDR3 is TGTGCCAGCAGCCCTCTAGGCGATGAGCAGTTCTTC. Looking up the rest from reference TRBV7-9 and TRBJ2-1 gives the full variable domain: DTGVSQNPRHKITKRGQNVTFRCDPISEHNRLYWYRQTLGQGPEFLTYFQNEAQLEKSRLLSDRFSAERPKGSFSTLEIQRTEQGDSAMYLCASSPLGDEQFFGPGTRLTVL.